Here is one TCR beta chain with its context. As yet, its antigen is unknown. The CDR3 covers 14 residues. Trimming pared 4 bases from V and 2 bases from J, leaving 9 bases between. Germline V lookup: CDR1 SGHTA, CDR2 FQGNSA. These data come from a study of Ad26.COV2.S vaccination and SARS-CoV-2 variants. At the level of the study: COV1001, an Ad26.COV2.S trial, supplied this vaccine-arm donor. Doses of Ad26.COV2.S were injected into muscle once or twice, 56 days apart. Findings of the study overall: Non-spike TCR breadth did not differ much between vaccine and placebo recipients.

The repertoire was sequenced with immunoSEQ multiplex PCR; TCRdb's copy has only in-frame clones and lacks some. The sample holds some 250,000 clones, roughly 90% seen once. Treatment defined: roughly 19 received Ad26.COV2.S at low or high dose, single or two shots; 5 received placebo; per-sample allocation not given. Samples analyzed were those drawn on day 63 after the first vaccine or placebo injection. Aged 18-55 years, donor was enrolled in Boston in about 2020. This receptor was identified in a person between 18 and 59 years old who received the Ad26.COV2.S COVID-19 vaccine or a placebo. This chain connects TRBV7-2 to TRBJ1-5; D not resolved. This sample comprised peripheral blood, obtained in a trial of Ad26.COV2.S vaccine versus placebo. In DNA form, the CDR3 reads TGTGCCAGCAGCTCCCGGAGGGGCAATCAGCCCCAGCATTTT. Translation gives CASSSRRGNQPQHF.